This TCR beta chain came from a study of OX40 agonist ivuxolimab in advanced cancers. J was trimmed by 5 bases and V by 3 bases; bases with no gene match: 12. Germline V gene lookup returns CDR1 SEHNR and CDR2 FQNEAQ (reference sequence). There are 16 residues in the CDR3. This clone was seen more than once but under ten times. The data were produced by immunoSEQ multiplex PCR, yet TCRdb's version contains in-frame clones alone and is incomplete. The data contain tens of thousands of clones, about 74% of them singletons. This TCR was sampled from an adult with an advanced solid tumor such as melanoma, head and neck, liver or kidney cancer. The chain recombines TRBV7-9 with TRBJ2-5; TRBD2 agrees at 7 bases. Sequenced material: CD4+ or CD8+ T cells sorted from blood, taken in a trial of the OX40 agonist ivuxolimab. This CDR3 reads CASSFSSGGSRETQYF. The CDR3 DNA follows: TGTGCCAGCAGCTTCTCCTCGGGCGGGAGCCGGGAGACCCAGTACTTC.